One T cell receptor (beta chain) is described in this entry. Its antigen is still unknown. These data come from a study of T cell responses to AZD1222 COVID-19 vaccine. Broader study findings: Clonal diversity was possibly underestimated, and the donors were mostly white British, with more females.

Clones were sequenced by immunoSEQ multiplex PCR, and TCRdb holds only the in-frame ones, with some missing. The data show 83,000 or so clones, with roughly 86% seen just once and about 8.7% held by the top ten. Germline CDR1 and CDR2: SGHRS and YFSETQ. V was clipped by 5 bases and J by 1 base, with 9 bases between them. The CDR3 loop spans 13 amino acids. This receptor was identified in an adult in good health. V usage is TRBV5-1 and J usage is TRBJ2-5; possibly TRBD1 or TRBD2 for D (5 bases each). The specimen was peripheral blood, collected on day 0 of AZD1222 vaccination. CDR3 bases: TGCGCCAGCAGACGGGGCTTCCAAGAGACCCAGTACTTC. Translating gives CASRRGFQETQYF. Drawing the rest from reference TRBV5-1 and TRBJ2-5, the complete variable domain is KAGVTQTPRYLIKTRGQQVTLSCSPISGHRSVSWYQQTPGQGLQFLFEYFSETQRNKGNFPGRFSGRQFSNSRSEMNVSTLELGDSALYLCASRRGFQETQYFGPGTRLLVL.